One sample yielded the 17 T cell receptor beta chains listed below, sequenced in a study of low-dose radiotherapy and immunotherapy resistance in tumors. Gene-specific TRAV and TRBV primers were used for first-strand cDNA, covering alpha and beta chains. With a constant-region primer and a V-primer adapter, TCRs were subjected to roughly 20 PCR cycles of amplification. MiXCR was run by TCRdb on the reads, yielding one entry per CDR3 protein. The sample contains more than 9,000 distinct CDR3 sequences, roughly four fifths of which appear only once. The receptor set was obtained from a human donor with advanced metastatic prostate, ovarian, gallbladder or colorectal cancer (not recorded which). This table probably holds off-target reads from a library built for another chain.

The J gene is TRBJ2-5, the V gene TRBV27, with D unclear. Trimming shortened V by 5 bases and J by 3 bases, and 10 bases separated the two germline ends. The CDR3 is 13 amino acids. Germline CDR1 is MNHEY and CDR2 is SMNVEV (reference sequence). The CDR3 DNA reads TGTGCCAGCAGTCCCAGACTGGAAGAGACCCAGTACTTC. It is translated as CASSPRLEETQYF.

For the CDR3, the DNA is TGTGCCAGCAGCCAAGCCTACGAGCAGTACTTC. Translated: CASSQAYEQYF. The J gene is TRBJ2-7, the V gene TRBV14; no clear D gene. CDR3 length: 11 residues. In germline, CDR1 is SGHDN, CDR2 FVKESK. V gave up 1 base and J gave up 2 bases, with 0 bases separating them.

J is TRBJ2-1 and V is TRBV29-1; D tentatively fits TRBD1 or TRBD2 (6 bases each). This CDR3 has 16 amino acids. With 1 base removed from V and 1 base from J, the gap between germline ends came to 14 bases. The germline CDR1 and CDR2 sequences are SQVTM and ANQGSEA. The DNA for the CDR3 is TGCAGCGTTGAAGTCGGAGGGGGGCATTCCTACAATGAGCAGTTCTTC. It encodes CSVEVGGGHSYNEQFF.

This clonotype was found a few times. The gene calls are TRBV11-1 and TRBJ2-5, with 7 positions matching TRBD2. This CDR3 is built from 15 residues. After removal of 8 bases from V and 2 bases from J, the junction contained 11 bases not matched to a gene. Looked up from germline, CDR1 is SGHAT and CDR2 is FQDESV (reference sequence). CDR3 sequence: CASLHSGNGQETQYF. The CDR3 DNA follows: TGTGCCAGCCTCCACAGCGGGAATGGGCAAGAGACCCAGTACTTC. The full variable domain, its missing parts supplied by reference TRBV11-1 and TRBJ2-5, is EAEVAQSPRYKITEKSQAVAFWCDPISGHATLYWYRQILGQGPELLVQFQDESVVDDSQLPKDRFSAERLKGVDSTLKIQPAELGDSAMYLCASLHSGNGQETQYFGPGTRLLVL.

The chain uses TRBV4-3 and TRBJ2-7; D not resolved. This CDR3 is 13 amino acids long. CDR1 and CDR2 (germline): LGHNA, YSLEER. V lost 0 bases and J lost 3, with 6 bases in between. CDR3 amino acids: CASSQDYSYEQYF. DNA of the CDR3: TGCGCCAGCAGCCAAGATTACAGCTACGAGCAGTACTTC.

In DNA, the CDR3 is TGCAGCGTTGAATCTTCAAACAGGCCTGAAGCTTTCTTT. Translating it yields CSVESSNRPEAFF. The rearrangement uses TRBV29-1 and TRBJ1-1; D is possibly TRBD1 (5 bases). The CDR3 length is 13 residues. Trimming left V 2 bases short and J 6 bases short, with 13 bases between. The V gene's germline CDR1 is SQVTM and CDR2 ANQGSEA.

This chain joins TRBV14 and TRBJ2-1; TRBD1 aligns across 11 bases. In germline, CDR1 is SGHDN, CDR2 FVKESK. Trimming removed 3 bases from V and 7 bases from J; junction bases left unmatched: 5. The CDR3 spans 15 residues. The CDR3 sequence: CASSHRDRGFNEQFF. The CDR3 DNA reads as TGTGCCAGCAGCCACCGGGACAGGGGGTTTAATGAGCAGTTCTTC.

The chain carries TRBV4-2 and TRBJ2-5; 9 bases match TRBD1. CDR3 length equals 15 residues. The germline V gene has CDR1 LGHNA and CDR2 YNFKEQ. Trimming took 2 bases from V and 5 from J; bases not matched to a gene: 6. CDR3 amino acids: CASSQQQGAGETQYF. CDR3 in DNA: TGTGCCAGCAGCCAACAACAGGGGGCTGGGGAGACCCAGTACTTC.

CDR3 sequence (DNA): TGTGCCAGCAGCCACTTTCAGACAGCTTTGGGGTACAATGAGCAGTTCTTC. It codes for CASSHFQTALGYNEQFF. The chain employs TRBV3-1 and TRBJ2-1, with D perhaps matching TRBD1 (5 bases). Germline CDR1 reads LGHDT; CDR2 reads YNNKEL (reference sequence). The length of the CDR3 is 17 residues. Trimming stripped 3 bases from V and 4 bases from J, with 19 bases between.

The chain couples TRBV20-1 to TRBJ1-5; D is possibly TRBD1 (5 bases). Germline CDR1 and CDR2: DFQATT and SNEGSKA (reference sequence). Deletions cut 3 bases from V and 6 bases from J, with 15 bases between. This CDR3 contains 14 residues. CDR3 bases: TGCAGTGCTAGGGGTAGAAGGGGAGGTCAGCCCCAGCATTTT. It is translated as CSARGRRGGQPQHF.

The chain joins TRBV5-1 to TRBJ2-7, with D uncertain. V shed 0 bases and J shed 2 bases, with 9 bases lying between them. Germline CDR1 is SGHRS and CDR2 is YFSETQ. This CDR3 has 14 amino acids. Here the CDR3 DNA reads TGCGCCAGCAGCTTGGGCGGCTCTACCTACGAGCAGTACTTC. Amino acid sequence: CASSLGGSTYEQYF.

The chain couples TRBV26 to TRBJ2-1. TRBV26 is classified as a pseudogene. This CDR3 has 12 amino acids. For the CDR3, the DNA is TGTGCCAGCAGTTTGAGGATGGATGAGCAGTTCTTC. Translation gives CASSLRMDEQFF.

DNA of the CDR3: TGTGCCAGCAGCAGTGCCGGGGGAGGTGCCAAAGAGACCCAGTACTTC. This gives the protein CASSSAGGGAKETQYF. This chain connects TRBV5-8 to TRBJ2-5, with a possible D match to TRBD2 (6 bases). The CDR3 runs to 16 residues. Germline CDR1 and CDR2: SGHTS and YDEGEE. V dropped 4 bases and J dropped 3 bases, with 19 bases sitting between them. Based on the CDR3 plus reference TRBV5-8 and TRBJ2-5, the full variable domain is EAGVTQSPTHLIKTRGQQATLRCSPISGHTSVYWYQQALGLGLQFLLWYDEGEERNRGNFPPRFSGRQFPNYSSELNVNALELEDSALYLCASSSAGGGAKETQYFGPGTRLLVL.

The rearrangement joins TRBV2 to TRBJ1-1; possible D gene TRBD1, 5 bases. Trimming took 3 bases from V and 6 from J, leaving 14 bases between them. CDR1 and CDR2 from the germline V gene are SNHLY and FYNNEI. The CDR3 covers 14 residues. DNA of the CDR3: TGTGCCAGCAGTGAGCAGGGTGGGGTGGCTGAAGCTTTCTTT. This translates into CASSEQGGVAEAFF.

This rearrangement joins TRBV20-1 to TRBJ1-2; D possibly corresponds to TRBD1 (6 bases). Germline V lookup: CDR1 DFQATT, CDR2 SNEGSKA (reference sequence). V was pared by 5 bases and J by 0 bases, with 13 bases between. The CDR3 sequence is 14 residues long. CDR3 sequence reads: CSALDRRTNYGYTF. In DNA form, the CDR3 reads TGCAGTGCTCTCGACAGGCGGACTAACTATGGCTACACCTTC.

Remarks on this clonotype: The DNA is left out, because the CDR3 cannot be placed on it with certainty; the CDR3 is given as TCRdb lists it. The chain has TRBV6-5 and TRBJ2-2; TRBD1, the table's D call, was not compared with the DNA. Germline values: CDR1 MNHEY, CDR2 SVGAGI. The CDR3 length equals 18 residues, ends included. The CDR3 loop reads CASSYFPNRDGTGELFFF.

The chain uses TRBV12-3 or TRBV12-4 and TRBJ2-7; D ambiguous. V lost 3 bases and J lost 12, with 15 bases in between. The CDR3 is 12 amino acids. The CDR3 bases are TGTGCCAGCAGTTTTTCGGCTAGAGTCTTGTACTTC. The encoded protein is CASSFSARVLYF.